These T cell receptor beta chains were read from a single sample in a study of T cells after yellow fever vaccination. A single record per CDR3 protein comes from TCRdb applying MiXCR to the 5' RACE reads. Counted here are around 350,000 distinct CDR3 sequences, around a tenth occurring once; the ten biggest clones make up roughly a sixth. Material: PBMCs, obtained on the day of the first yellow fever vaccination. These receptors were collected from a man between 18 and 29 years old who received the YFV17D yellow fever vaccine. Both conserved end residues are part of each CDR3. D genes are given only for firm matches. Clone size, where shown, is once, few, many, or a class for clones that have expanded.

>-|TRBV7-2|TRBJ1-2|-
TGTGCCAGCACCTCGGCTGGGGGGCAGGGCTACACCTTC
CASTSAGGQGYTF
>-|TRBV7-9|TRBJ1-1|few
TGTGCCAGCAGCTCGTATAGGTCGGTGAACACTGAAGCTTTCTTT
CASSSYRSVNTEAFF
>TRBD2|TRBV20-1|TRBJ2-5|few
TGCAGCCTCACTAGCGGGGGGGCGGGAGAGACCCAGTACTTC
CSLTSGGAGETQYF
>-|TRBV6-5|TRBJ2-6|-
TGTGCCAGCAGTTACTCATTCCCAAGCTCTGGGGCCAACGTCCTGACTTTC
CASSYSFPSSGANVLTF
>TRBD2|TRBV7-2|TRBJ2-1|many
TGTGCCAGCAGCTTAGACCGGGGGGATGAGCAGTTCTTC
CASSLDRGDEQFF
>TRBD2|TRBV19|TRBJ2-3|-
TGTGCCAGTAGTATAGATCCCCGACGACTAGCGGGGGCCACAGATACGCAGTATTTT
CASSIDPRRLAGATDTQYF
>TRBD1|TRBV7-6|TRBJ1-1|-
TGTGCCAGCAGCAGATTAGGGGGCTCCAGGGTCGAGGCTTTCTTT
CASSRLGGSRVEAFF
>-|TRBV24-1|TRBJ1-5|few
TGTGCCACCAGTGAAGCCGGGTCCGTGGAGGGGCAGCCCCAGCATTTT
CATSEAGSVEGQPQHF
>-|TRBV27|TRBJ1-2|-
TGTGCCAGCAGTGCGAGGGGACCCTATGGCTACACCTTC
CASSARGPYGYTF
>-|TRBV4-3|TRBJ2-3|few
TGCGCCAGCAGCCAAGATAGGGCGGCTACGCAGTATTTT
CASSQDRAATQYF
>TRBD1|TRBV9|TRBJ2-2|-
TGTGCCAGCAGCTCGGACAGGATTGGGGGGGAGCTGTTTTTT
CASSSDRIGGELFF
>TRBD1|TRBV12-3/TRBV12-4|TRBJ1-6|-
TGTGCCAGCAGTTTCAGGACAGGGGACTCACCCCTCCACTTT
CASSFRTGDSPLHF
>-|TRBV4-1|TRBJ2-7|-
TGCGCCAGCAGCCAGGGGCGAGTGGCGGTAACCTCCTACGAGCAGTACTTC
CASSQGRVAVTSYEQYF
>TRBD1|TRBV3-1|TRBJ2-5|-
TGTGCCAGCAGCCAAGGGACAGGACAGAACCAAGAGACCCAGTACTTC
CASSQGTGQNQETQYF
>-|TRBV7-2|TRBJ2-3|-
TGTGCCAGCAGCTTAGTGGGGGTTAGCACAGATACGCAGTATTTT
CASSLVGVSTDTQYF
>-|TRBV7-9|TRBJ1-2|-
TGTGCCAGCCCCGCAGGGTATGGCTACACCTTC
CASPAGYGYTF
>TRBD1|TRBV5-1|TRBJ2-3|many
TGCGCCAGCAGCTTGCACCGGGACAGAACAGATACGCAGTATTTT
CASSLHRDRTDTQYF
>-|TRBV6-1|TRBJ2-6|many
TGTGCCAGCAGTGGGCCTGCAGGGACTGGGGCCAACGTCCTGACTTTC
CASSGPAGTGANVLTF
>-|TRBV19|TRBJ1-1|many
TGTGCCAGTGGAAGGAAGGTAAACACTGAAGCTTTCTTT
CASGRKVNTEAFF
>TRBD2|TRBV5-6|TRBJ2-3|many
TGTGCCAGCAGCTTGGGGACCGCGGGGGGGCTAACAGATACGCAGTATTTT
CASSLGTAGGLTDTQYF
>-|TRBV12-3/TRBV12-4|TRBJ1-6|few
TGTGCCAGCAGTTTTCGAAGACCTGATAATTCACCCCTCCACTTT
CASSFRRPDNSPLHF
>-|TRBV11-2|TRBJ2-3|few
TGTGCCAGCAGCTTGTTACCTAGCGCAGATACGCAGTATTTT
CASSLLPSADTQYF
>-|TRBV5-1|TRBJ2-7|few
TGCGCCAGCAGCTTGTCCGTCTCCGACTACGAGCAGTACTTC
CASSLSVSDYEQYF
>-|TRBV6-5|TRBJ2-7|-
TGTGCCAACAGTTACTGGGGCCCGGCCTCCTACGAGCAGTACTTC
CANSYWGPASYEQYF
>-|TRBV4-1|TRBJ2-2|-
TGCGCCAGCAGCCAACAGGGCTCCGGGGAGCTGTTTTTT
CASSQQGSGELFF
>-|TRBV5-1|TRBJ2-2|-
TGCGCCACCTCCCCCGGGCCTAACACCGGGGAGCTGTTTTTT
CATSPGPNTGELFF
>-|TRBV20-1|TRBJ2-3|few
TGCAGTGCTTTCGGATCGATACCGATAGATACGCAGTATTTT
CSAFGSIPIDTQYF
>-|TRBV7-2|TRBJ2-3|-
TGTGCCAGCAGCCCTCGGCGAGGGTCTAGCACAAATACGCAGTATTTT
CASSPRRGSSTNTQYF
>TRBD1|TRBV7-9|TRBJ1-4|many
TGTGCCAGCAGCCCAAGGACAGGGAAGAAGGAAAAACTGTTTTTT
CASSPRTGKKEKLFF
>-|TRBV2|TRBJ2-2|few
TGTGCCAGCAGTGAAGCGCTTTTGATAGTAAGAGGCACCGGGGAGCTGTTTTTT
CASSEALLIVRGTGELFF
>-|TRBV10-2|TRBJ2-7|-
TGCGCCAGCAGTCCCCTTAGGGGACAAGCCGCCTACGAGCAGTACTTC
CASSPLRGQAAYEQYF
>-|TRBV20-1|TRBJ2-5|-
TGCAGTGCTACAGGAACGCAAGAGACCCAGTACTTC
CSATGTQETQYF
>-|TRBV5-1|TRBJ1-6|few
TGCGCCAGCAGCTTTAGGACTTCGGAGAGCTCCTATAATTCACCCCTCCACTTT
CASSFRTSESSYNSPLHF
>-|TRBV10-2|TRBJ1-6|-
TGCGCCAGCACTGTCCTAAATTCACCCCTCCACTTT
CASTVLNSPLHF
>-|TRBV28|TRBJ2-2|-
TGTGCCAGCAGGGATTCGCGGACCGGGGAGCTGTTTTTT
CASRDSRTGELFF
>-|TRBV19|TRBJ1-1|many
TGTGCCAGTAGTTCATCGGGGGCGCTGAACACTGAAGCTTTCTTT
CASSSSGALNTEAFF
>-|TRBV20-1|TRBJ2-1|few
TGCAGTGCCCCAACATTGGAGGTGCATGAGCAGTTCTTC
CSAPTLEVHEQFF
>-|TRBV5-6|TRBJ2-7|-
TGTGCCAGCAGCTACACGGGGATCTCCTACGAGCAGTACTTC
CASSYTGISYEQYF
>-|TRBV11-2|TRBJ1-1|few
TGTGCCAGCAGCTTAAGGGGTAGGGGAAGGCATAAGGACACTGAAGCTTTCTTT
CASSLRGRGRHKDTEAFF
>TRBD1|TRBV6-1|TRBJ1-2|few
TGTGCCAGCGGTCAGGGGGGGTTCTTCTATGGCTACACCTTC
CASGQGGFFYGYTF
>-|TRBV5-1|TRBJ1-2|-
TGCGCCAGCAGCTTGGAGGGGGGATTGCTCTATGGCTACACCTTC
CASSLEGGLLYGYTF
>-|TRBV4-2|TRBJ2-7|few
TGTGCCAGCAGCCAAGGTCACAGGGACACTGAGGAGCAGTACTTC
CASSQGHRDTEEQYF
>-|TRBV4-3|TRBJ2-3|-
TGCGCCAGCAGCCAAAGAGGTCTAGCTTCTAGCACAGATACGCAGTATTTT
CASSQRGLASSTDTQYF
>-|TRBV27|TRBJ1-2|-
TGTGCCAGCAGTTTGAGGTCAGGCTATGGCTACACCTTC
CASSLRSGYGYTF
>-|TRBV20-1|TRBJ2-3|-
TGCAGTGCCCTTCCTTGGGACCACACAGATACGCAGTATTTT
CSALPWDHTDTQYF